The 11 T cell receptor beta chains given below trace back to one sample, sequenced in a study of vaccination effects on CD4 cells after COVID-19. Assay: immunoSEQ multiplex PCR; the TCRdb copy retains only in-frame clones and omits some. The profile shows 55,000 or so clones, around 67% of them singletons. The antigens of these receptors remain unknown. The ViraFEST assay expanded antigen-specific CD4+ T cells with viral peptide pools before sequencing. At the end of about 9 days of culture, CD4+ T cells were isolated. Neither prior SARS-CoV-2 infection nor positive nucleocapsid antibodies were present in the vaccine recipients. The sample in question was CD4+ T cells from PBMCs cultured with SARS-CoV-2 spike peptides, obtained before COVID-19 vaccination. The receptor source for this set is a human donor who received a COVID-19 vaccine.

This clone appeared a few times. This chain connects TRBV18 to TRBJ1-3; D gene ambiguous. Trimming removed 3 bases at V and 0 bases at J, with 15 bases between. Germline V gives CDR1 KGHSH, CDR2 LQKENI. This CDR3 comprises 17 residues. The CDR3 reads CASSPRTDQFSGNTIYF. CDR3 sequence (DNA): TGTGCCAGCTCACCGCGGACGGATCAATTCTCTGGAAACACCATATATTTT.

In its sample, this clone was seen a few times. V gene TRBV5-6 combines with J gene TRBJ2-1, with TRBD2 as a possible D gene (6 bases). The CDR3 has 16 residues. Germline V gene data show CDR1 as SGHDT and CDR2 as YYEEEE. The ends were cut back, 2 bases at V and 8 bases at J, with 20 bases in the middle. The CDR3, as DNA: TGTGCCAGCAGCTTCCCTCGTGGGGGGTCGGTCGATGAGCAGTTCTTC. It specifies CASSFPRGGSVDEQFF.

This clone was found a few times. This chain uses TRBV7-9 with TRBJ1-6, with a tentative D call TRBD1 (6 bases). The V gene lost 3 bases and the J gene lost 7 bases, with 16 bases spanning the gap. Germline V gene data show CDR1 as SEHNR and CDR2 as FQNEAQ (reference sequence). The CDR3 consists of 16 residues. CDR3 amino acids: CASSFGDNTPNSPLHF. The DNA for the CDR3 is TGTGCCAGCAGCTTTGGGGACAATACCCCCAATTCACCCCTCCACTTT.

The genes are TRBV5-5 and TRBJ1-5; D ambiguous. The V end lost 4 bases, the J end lost 0 bases, and 8 bases lay between the germline ends. The germline V gene has CDR1 SGHKS and CDR2 YYEKEE (reference sequence). The CDR3 covers 14 residues. The CDR3 DNA reads TGTGCCAGCAGCCCCTACCATAGCAATCAGCCCCAGCATTTT. It is translated as CASSPYHSNQPQHF. Full variable domain (rest looked up from reference TRBV5-5 and TRBJ1-5): DAGVTQSPTHLIKTRGQQVTLRCSPISGHKSVSWYQQVLGQGPQFIFQYYEKEERGRGNFPDRFSARQFPNYSSELNVNALLLGDSALYLCASSPYHSNQPQHFGDGTRLSIL.

The chain uses TRBV19 and TRBJ2-3; D not certain. Germline V lookup: CDR1 LNHDA, CDR2 SQIVND (reference sequence). CDR3 length: 11 residues. V dropped 5 bases and J dropped 6 bases, with 6 bases sitting between them. The chain's CDR3 is CASSVGDTQYF. The DNA for the CDR3 is TGTGCCAGTAGTGTCGGTGATACGCAGTATTTT.

This clone was seen just once. CDR3 region: CASTRTAKGTEAFF. CDR3 coding DNA: TGTGCCTCGACCCGGACAGCTAAGGGCACTGAAGCTTTCTTT. J is TRBJ1-1 and V is TRBV30; D might be TRBD1 (6 bases). The CDR3 loop spans 14 amino acids. CDR1 GTSNPN and CDR2 SVGIG come from the germline V gene (reference sequence). V was cut by 7 bases and J by 4 bases, with 19 bases left in between.

This chain joins TRBV4-1 and TRBJ2-5; TRBD2 is a possible D gene (6 bases). Germline V lookup: CDR1 MGHRA, CDR2 YSYEKL. Trimming stripped 1 base from V and 3 bases from J, with 12 bases between. The CDR3 loop spans 15 amino acids. The CDR3 coding sequence is TGCGCCAGCAGCCAAGCGGGGACTGGAAAAGAGACCCAGTACTTC. Translation gives CASSQAGTGKETQYF.

This clone was recorded only once. The DNA of the CDR3 is TGTGCCAGCAGCTTGAACCCCACAGATACGCAGTATTTT. Amino acid sequence: CASSLNPTDTQYF. V gene TRBV5-6 combines with J gene TRBJ2-3; D ambiguous. The CDR3 length is 13 residues. V lost 1 base, J lost 2 bases, and 5 bases lay in between. Germline V lookup: CDR1 SGHDT, CDR2 YYEEEE. The full variable domain, with the rest looked up from reference TRBV5-6 and TRBJ2-3, is DAGVTQSPTHLIKTRGQQVTLRCSPKSGHDTVSWYQQALGQGPQFIFQYYEEEERQRGNFPDRFSGHQFPNYSSELNVNALLLGDSALYLCASSLNPTDTQYFGPGTRLTVL.

This clone was counted a single time. This chain uses TRBV30 with TRBJ2-3; D uncertain. Germline loops: CDR1 GTSNPN, CDR2 SVGIG (reference sequence). This CDR3 is 11 amino acids long. Trimming removed 5 bases from V and 4 bases from J, with 7 bases in between. The CDR3: CAWSGSDTQYF. CDR3 nucleotide sequence: TGTGCCTGGTCCGGGTCAGATACGCAGTATTTT.

The chain uses TRBV2 and TRBJ2-3; 10 positions agree with TRBD2. J was trimmed by 2 bases and V by 10 bases; bases with no gene match: 6. The CDR3 is made up of 14 amino acids. Per the germline V gene, CDR1 is SNHLY and CDR2 is FYNNEI. The CDR3 DNA reads as TGTGCCACAGGACTAGCGGCCCCCACAGATACGCAGTATTTT. Translation: CATGLAAPTDTQYF. The full variable domain, its missing parts supplied by reference TRBV2 and TRBJ2-3, is EPEVTQTPSHQVTQMGQEVILRCVPISNHLYFYWYRQILGQKVEFLVSFYNNEISEKSEIFDDQFSVERPDGSNFTLKIRSTKLEDSAMYFCATGLAAPTDTQYFGPGTRLTVL.

The rearrangement joins TRBV19 to TRBJ1-6, with 10 bases identical to TRBD1. The CDR3 sequence is 14 residues long. The germline V gene encodes CDR1 LNHDA and CDR2 SQIVND (reference sequence). V gave up 5 bases and J gave up 7 bases; unmatched junction bases: 2. CDR3 in DNA: TGTGCCAGTAGTCCGACAGGGGGCAATTCACCCCTCCACTTT. Protein product: CASSPTGGNSPLHF.